This TCR beta chain was captured in a study of cytomegalovirus exposure and HLA in healthy donors. Comments on this clone: Its antigen is not identified.

The PCR contained 60 Vbeta and 13 Jbeta primers. Profiled with immunoSEQ multiplex PCR; TCRdb holds only in-frame clones, not every one. The sample has 150,000 to 200,000 clones; approximately 82% are singletons. From germline, CDR1 is SNHLY and CDR2 FYNNEI. J gave up 6 bases and V 9 bases, and 15 bases lay outside the gene matches. The CDR3 runs to 17 residues. Broader study findings: Indistinguishable V segments such as TRBV6-2 and TRBV6-3 were excluded. There were around 160 TCR beta chains listed as cytomegalovirus-associated. Links to common viral pathogens appeared, in a later analysis, for several of the most significant clusters. Highest at DRB1 and lowest at HLA-C, TCR association rates differed among HLA loci in a later analysis.

V is TRBV2 and J is TRBJ2-1; 12 nucleotides agree with TRBD2. The sequence was collected from a woman aged 18-29 years in good health and CMV-seronegative. Sequencing was carried out using PBMCs. In DNA form, the CDR3 reads TGTGCCAGTACCGGGACTAGCGGGCTCAGCAGGGTCAATGAGCAGTTCTTC. Translating it yields CASTGTSGLSRVNEQFF. Variable domain in full (rest from reference TRBV2 and TRBJ2-1): EPEVTQTPSHQVTQMGQEVILRCVPISNHLYFYWYRQILGQKVEFLVSFYNNEISEKSEIFDDQFSVERPDGSNFTLKIRSTKLEDSAMYFCASTGTSGLSRVNEQFFGPGTRLTVL.